The entry below gives a single T cell receptor (beta chain) sequence along with its context. The data belong to a study of shared T cell receptors in the human thymus. TCRdb's table, derived via immunoSEQ multiplex PCR, lists solely in-frame clones and lacks some. Found here are hundreds of thousands of clones, around 93% of them singletons; the top ten hold roughly 0.02%. The specimen was thymocytes. The sequence derives from a human donor.

The DNA for the CDR3 is TGCGCCAGCACCCTGACCGGCGGGAGGGCCTTTGGGGCCACCTGCAATGAGCAGTTCTTC. Amino acids: CASTLTGGRAFGATCNEQFF. This rearrangement joins TRBV10-1 to TRBJ2-1; 9 bases are a match to TRBD2. Germline V gene sequence: CDR1 WNHNN, CDR2 SYGVQD (reference sequence). The CDR3 loop spans 20 amino acids. V gave up 7 bases and J gave up 6 bases; unmatched junction bases: 25.